The 18 T cell receptor beta chains listed next were all sequenced from one sample in a study of regulatory T cells in long-lasting Graves disease (dated by TCRdb to the early 2020s). The library was built by means of multiplex PCR. Data came from an Illumina HiSeq 4000. CDR3 regions were amplified by Arm-PCR with iRepertoire HTBI primers to construct TCR beta libraries. The raw public data were reprocessed by TCRdb itself: fastp quality trimming at Q25, MiXCR clonotype calling, in-frame beta chains only. Entries that share a CDR3 protein sequence are merged under the most common genes and DNA. In all, the sample holds 250,000 or so distinct CDR3 sequences, and over 20% of those were seen once. Approximately 13% of the sample is in the top ten clones. Taken with the paper, the label for time point translates to: newly diagnosed GD, antithyroid drugs for less than 3 months. RNA was extracted from PBMCs in TRIzol for both TCR sequencing and RNA sequencing.

The sequenced sample was peripheral blood mononuclear cells (PBMCs), obtained at new diagnosis, from a patient treated with antithyroid drugs. The receptors come from a female donor with Graves disease.

This clonotype appeared many times. The V and J genes are TRBV7-9 and TRBJ2-5; 9 bases agree with TRBD2. The V gene's germline CDR1 is SEHNR and CDR2 FQNEAQ (reference sequence). The length of the CDR3 is 16 residues. V shed 1 base, J shed 5 bases, and the junction held 8 bases outside the gene matches. The CDR3 DNA is TGTGCCAGCAGCTTAGTCGGCGGGAGGGCCGAGGAGACCCAGTACTTC. It is translated as CASSLVGGRAEETQYF.

The sample holds many counts of this clonotype. The chain has TRBV3-1 and TRBJ2-3; 11 bases are shared with TRBD2. V was pared by 6 bases and J by 0 bases, with 2 bases of the junction left unmatched. CDR3 length equals 15 residues. Germline V gene sequence: CDR1 LGHDT, CDR2 YNNKEL (reference sequence). The CDR3 DNA is TGTGCCAGCAGGTGGACTAGCGGGAGCACAGATACGCAGTATTTT. Translated, it gives CASRWTSGSTDTQYF.

This clonotype appeared once. DNA of the CDR3: TGTGCCACCAGCGGGGCGGCGGGAGGCGGGGATACGCAGTATTTT. Residues: CATSGAAGGGDTQYF. This rearrangement joins TRBV24-1 to TRBJ2-3, with TRBD2 identical over 8 bases. CDR1 and CDR2 from the germline V gene are KGHDR and SFDVKD. Trimming at V came to 7 bases and at J to 6 bases, leaving 11 bases not matched to a gene. The CDR3 has 15 residues.

This clonotype was observed many times. In DNA, the CDR3 is TGTGCCAGCAGTTACCACACCGCCAGGCGCAATGAGCAGTTCTTC. Translating gives CASSYHTARRNEQFF. V gene TRBV6-5 combines with J gene TRBJ2-1; D uncertain. The CDR3 is 15 residues long. Germline CDR1 MNHEY, CDR2 SVGAGI. The V end was cut by 2 bases, the J end by 6 bases, with 14 bases between.

Turning to this clonotype: One base away lies a much larger clone, so this may be a sequencing read error. The chain employs TRBV10-3 and TRBJ1-2, with TRBD1 identical over 8 bases. The V segment lost 9 bases and the J segment 8 bases; nucleotides outside the gene matches: 20. The CDR3 sequence is 16 residues long. Germline V lookup: CDR1 ENHRY, CDR2 SYGVKD. CDR3 loop: CAMADHTLDRDGGYTF. DNA for the CDR3: TGTGCCATGGCCGACCATACCCTGGACAGGGACGGCGGCTACACCTTC.

The table lists this clonotype with a few counts. The V and J genes are TRBV6-1 and TRBJ1-1; the D gene is possibly TRBD1 (5 bases). The V gene lost 7 bases and the J gene lost 5 bases, with 17 bases spanning the gap. Germline CDR1 and CDR2: MNHNS and SASEGT. The length of the CDR3 is 14 residues. The CDR3 sequence is CASNPPGGMTEAFF. In DNA, the CDR3 is TGTGCCAGCAACCCCCCCGGGGGGATGACTGAAGCTTTCTTT.

This clonotype was picked up a small number of times. The rearrangement joins TRBV28 to TRBJ1-2; 7 bases agree with TRBD1. Germline V gives CDR1 MDHEN, CDR2 SYDVKM. The CDR3 is 14 amino acids. Trimming removed 2 bases from V and 6 bases from J; junction bases left unmatched: 6. The CDR3 coding sequence is TGTGCCAGCAGTTTAGGGGACAGTTTGAATGGCTACACCTTC. As protein: CASSLGDSLNGYTF.

Turning to this clonotype: A far larger clone is a single base away, which makes a read error likely. The chain links TRBV2 to TRBJ2-4; tentatively, D is TRBD1 or TRBD2 (6 bases each). The DNA end lines up better with TRBJ2-1; the J call may be wrong. The germline V gene encodes CDR1 SNHLY and CDR2 FYNNEI. The CDR3 length is 15 residues. The CDR3 DNA reads as TGTGCCTACACCCCTGGGGGCGGGATAGATAGTGAGCAGTTCTTC. Its protein is CAYTPGGGIDSEQFF.

Comments on this clonotype: Given a much more abundant clone one base away, this may be a read error. The chain's CDR3 is CASSDRLGNTIYF. The CDR3 DNA reads TGTGCCAGCAGCGACAGGCTCGGAAACACCATATATTTT. V and J are TRBV7-3 and TRBJ1-3; TRBD1 is a possible D gene (6 bases). The V end lost 5 bases, the J end lost 4 bases, and 9 bases lay between the germline ends. The CDR3 contains 13 residues. Germline CDR1 is SGHTA and CDR2 is FQGTGA. Filled out from reference TRBV7-3 and TRBJ1-3, the complete variable domain reads GAGVSQTPSNKVTEKGKYVELRCDPISGHTALYWYRQSLGQGPEFLIYFQGTGAADDSGLPNDRFFAVRPEGSVSTLKIQRTERGDSAVYLCASSDRLGNTIYFGEGSWLTVV.

For this clonotype: A much bigger clone sits one base away, suggesting this may be a read error. The conserved phenylalanine or tryptophan normally closing the CDR3 is absent here, so this likely arose from a read error. The chain links TRBV7-2 to TRBJ1-2, with 9 bases aligning to TRBD1. The J segment lost 6 bases and the V segment lost 3 bases, leaving 8 bases of the junction unmatched. Germline V gives CDR1 SGHTA, CDR2 FQGNSA. The CDR3 is 15 residues long. The CDR3 protein is CASSFSGTGSHGYTL. DNA for the CDR3: TGTGCCAGCAGCTTTTCCGGGACAGGGAGCCATGGCTACACCCTC.

This clonotype was observed a few times. This chain joins TRBV5-1 and TRBJ2-5, with D perhaps matching TRBD1 or TRBD2 (5 bases each). The CDR3 runs to 14 residues. Trimming removed 5 bases at V and 1 base at J, with 12 bases between. Germline CDR1 and CDR2: SGHRS and YFSETQ. As DNA, the CDR3 is TGCGCCAGCAGTCTCCGGGACCTCCAAGAGACCCAGTACTTC. This gives the protein CASSLRDLQETQYF.

Concerning this clonotype itself: The likely explanation is a read error, given a far larger clone one base away. This is likely a read error, given that the CDR3 carries no conserved phenylalanine or tryptophan at its end. The rearrangement joins TRBV6-1 to TRBJ2-5; D perhaps matches TRBD1 (5 bases). CDR1 MNHNS and CDR2 SASEGT come from the germline V gene. The CDR3 has 12 amino acids. As DNA, the CDR3 is TGTGCTACAGGAGAAGGAGAAGAGACCCAGTACCTC. This codes for CATGEGEETQYL.

Ten or more counts support this clonotype. The gene calls are TRBV4-1 and TRBJ1-5, with D hard to call. V gave up 1 base and J gave up 0 bases, with 13 bases separating them. The CDR3 is 17 residues long. Germline V CDR1 and CDR2: MGHRA, YSYEKL. For the CDR3, the DNA is TGCGCCAGCAGCCAAGTTCCCTTTTGGGATAGCAATCAGCCCCAGCATTTT. It translates to CASSQVPFWDSNQPQHF.

V and J are TRBV20-1 and TRBJ1-5; D remains unclear. Germline loops: CDR1 DFQATT, CDR2 SNEGSKA (reference sequence). The ends were cut back, 3 bases at V and 0 bases at J, with 6 bases in the middle. There are 13 residues in the CDR3. CDR3: CSASGNSNQPQHF. The CDR3 nucleotides read TGCAGTGCTAGTGGGAATAGCAATCAGCCCCAGCATTTT.

This clonotype has more than one count but fewer than ten. The chain joins TRBV7-3 to TRBJ1-2, with a possible D match to TRBD1 (6 bases). This CDR3 spans 18 amino acids. V was pared by 3 bases and J by 6 bases, with 26 bases between. CDR1 and CDR2 (germline): SGHTA, FQGTGA. CDR3 in amino acids: CASSFSPLGGGASNGYTF. DNA of the CDR3: TGTGCCAGCAGCTTCAGCCCCTTGGGGGGGGGCGCTTCAAATGGCTACACCTTC.

This clonotype was counted at least ten times. This chain uses TRBV6-1 with TRBJ1-1, with TRBD1 identical over 9 bases. Unmatched junction bases numbered 17, after V lost 5 bases and J lost 1 base. Per germline, CDR1 MNHNS and CDR2 SASEGT. The CDR3 extends over 19 amino acids. In DNA form, the CDR3 reads TGTGCCAGCAGTACCCTACGAATTACAGGGGGCCCTAAGAACACTGAAGCTTTCTTT. It yields the protein CASSTLRITGGPKNTEAFF.

There are a few counts of this clonotype. A much larger clone differs by one base, so this may be a read error. The CDR3 sequence: CASSLYGTGPYEQHF. CDR3 coding DNA: TGTGCCAGCAGTTTATACGGGACTGGCCCCTACGAGCAGCACTTC. The rearrangement joins TRBV12-3 or TRBV12-4 to TRBJ2-7, with D perhaps TRBD2 (6 bases). The CDR3 sequence is 15 residues long.

In its sample, this clonotype was seen a few times. The chain has TRBV4-3 and TRBJ1-2; D call uncertain. Germline values: CDR1 LGHNA, CDR2 YSLEER. This CDR3 has 14 residues. V lost 0 bases, J lost 7 bases, and 12 bases lay in between. The CDR3 DNA is TGCGCCAGCAGCCAAGATCTTGGCGCCCGTGGCTACACCTTC. Protein product: CASSQDLGARGYTF.